This T cell receptor (beta chain) was recorded in a study of neurological immune-mediated disorders (dated by TCRdb to the late 2010s). Describing the broader study: Of the roughly 35 multiple sclerosis patients, some 30 had relapsing-remitting MS and 3 had secondary progressive MS. Using UMI-based sequencing, the study compared peripheral blood TCR-beta repertoires from patients with HTLV-I-associated myelopathy (HAM/TSP), patients with multiple sclerosis, and healthy controls. Alongside PBMC samples, the set of more than 80 TCR-beta libraries contained longitudinal samples, technical triplicates, and paired CD4+ and CD8+ T-cell subsets that had been sorted. Of the approximately 66 subjects in the cohort, about 15 were HAM/TSP patients, roughly 35 were multiple sclerosis patients, and 20 were healthy controls.

Unsorted PBMC libraries were generated from 2 million PBMCs stored in RNAlater at -80 °C until RNA extraction. The multiple sclerosis patients were enrolled in a US clinical protocol that used magnetic resonance imaging to evaluate disease progression. Peripheral blood underwent Ficoll-Hypaque density gradient centrifugation to isolate PBMCs, which were then cryopreserved in liquid nitrogen. cDNA was synthesized by template-switch 5'RACE using a primer with a 10-nucleotide random unique molecular identifier that tagged each TCR transcript. Each sequencing run produced over 160 million TCR-beta sequences covering 15-18 subjects. The RNeasy kit was used to extract total RNA. The KAPA Real-time Library Amplification kit was used to amplify TCR-beta VDJ regions with primers for the TCR constant region and the 5'RACE anchor. A first PCR added sample indexes and Illumina adaptors, and a second PCR then raised library yield. After Ampure bead purification, the TCR product of roughly 650 bp was size-selected on a 2% E-gel SizeSelection system. Before pooling, library quality was assessed on a Bioanalyzer, concentration was determined with Qubit, and library quantification was performed with the Kapa Library Quantification kit. An Illumina HiSeq 2500 sequenced the libraries paired-end 2 x 150 bp. To increase sequence diversity, roughly 24-32% phiX was spiked into each library pool. The paper's processing steps were these. Quality-filtered reads were processed with the UMI-based MiGEC pipeline, and over 90% of raw TCR sequences were removed by the MiGEC pipeline during error correction. IMGT germline references were used for alignment of VDJ genes, and clonotypes were defined by a unique CDR3 amino acid sequence together with V-J genes. VDJtools evaluated clonal expansion, Shannon diversity and CDR3 relatedness (CalcPairwiseDistances, ClusterSamples); CLCbio workbench built phylogenetic trees. Expanded clones were defined as having at least 8 unique UMIs, based on coefficient-of-variation modelling across technical triplicates. Using fastp trimming at Q25 and MiXCR clonotype assembly, TCRdb reanalyzed the public sequencing data and kept in-frame beta chains. For every CDR3 protein sequence, its rows merge into one entry that carries the most common genes and DNA. TCRdb, rather than the study authors, made the V and J calls. The sample profile shows about 46,000 distinct CDR3 sequences; roughly 4.1% of them were found once. 5.5% to 6% of the sample is held by the ten biggest clonotypes.

Trimming takes 8 bases from V and 7 bases from J, and the germline ends sit 14 bases apart. In the germline V gene, CDR1 corresponds to SNHLY and CDR2 to FYNNEI. The CDR3 has 13 amino acids, counting the end cysteine and phenylalanine. Solely the CDR3 DNA is kept, with 39 bases framed from the first base. General study outcomes and caveats: No identical CDR3 amino acid sequences were shared among expanded clones across subjects, suggesting private TCR-beta repertoires in all groups. The highest TCR clonal expansion was observed in HAM/TSP patients, whereas the lowest was observed in MS patients, even when compared with healthy controls. Phylogenetic analysis grouped repertoires from 18 of 34 MS patients into a cluster of related CDR3 sequences, suggesting a possible repertoire-level signature. The MS cluster was not associated with any clinical or MRI features, and the authors stated that larger cohorts are needed.

This clonotype came up a few times. This receptor's antigen is unknown. No base quality information exists; no much larger clone differs at one position. This sequence uses TRBV2 and TRBJ1-4; matching of 5 bases hints at TRBD1 as the D gene. The sequence was collected from a woman aged 55-69 years with multiple sclerosis. Source material: PBMCs. The CDR3 amino acid sequence is: CASAFGRAEKLFF. The DNA sequence is given as TGTGCCAGCGCGTTTGGCAGGGCTGAAAAACTGTTTTTT.